The source of this T cell receptor (beta chain) is a study of shared T cell receptors in the human thymus. The table came from immunoSEQ multiplex PCR; TCRdb's copy has only in-frame clones and leaves some out. Altogether about 380,000 clones are present, approximately 95% being singletons, with the ten largest covering approximately 0.02%. Trimming left V 3 bases short and J 6 bases short, with 9 bases between. Germline loops: CDR1 SGHVT, CDR2 SQSDAQ. The CDR3 is 13 residues long. V usage is TRBV7-4 and J usage is TRBJ2-1; perhaps TRBD2 as D (5 bases). Source material: thymocytes. The source of this sequence is a human donor. The CDR3 loop reads CASSLGDTNEQFF. CDR3 DNA: TGTGCCAGCAGCTTGGGAGACACCAATGAGCAGTTCTTC.